The 13 T cell receptor beta chains listed next were all sequenced from one sample in a study of spatial heterogeneity in lung cancer (dated by TCRdb to about 2019). Library generation was performed with 5' RACE. Instrument on record: NextSeq 500. Clones were called with MiXCR by TCRdb after fastp trimmed the public reads at Q25, and only in-frame beta chains were retained. Identical CDR3 protein sequences are pooled into one entry, listed with their most common genes and DNA. The sample contains some 47,000 distinct CDR3 sequences, roughly 6.5% of them found a single time. The leading ten clones occupy roughly 2.7% of the sample. The sample's time point label, in plain terms: sample taken at primary tumor resection. TCR sequencing used whole RNA extracted from tumor and nontumor lung tissue, or from cryopreserved PBMC samples, without cell sorting. The sequencing used PBMCs, collected at surgery. The source is a female donor with early-stage non-small cell lung cancer.

The chain couples TRBV5-1 to TRBJ2-5, with 7 bases aligning to TRBD1. From germline, CDR1 is SGHRS and CDR2 YFSETQ. The CDR3 is made up of 14 amino acids. Trimming cost V 2 bases and J 5 bases; bases outside gene matches: 6. The CDR3 sequence: CASSFGQADETQYF. CDR3 DNA sequence: TGCGCCAGCAGCTTCGGACAGGCAGACGAGACCCAGTACTTC. Full variable domain (missing parts from reference TRBV5-1 and TRBJ2-5): KAGVTQTPRYLIKTRGQQVTLSCSPISGHRSVSWYQQTPGQGLQFLFEYFSETQRNKGNFPGRFSGRQFSNSRSEMNVSTLELGDSALYLCASSFGQADETQYFGPGTRLLVL.

This clonotype was seen repeatedly, ten times or more. The chain carries TRBV29-1 and TRBJ1-1; 8 bases line up with TRBD1. V shed 3 bases, J shed 6 bases, and the junction held 6 bases outside the gene matches. The CDR3 has 13 amino acids. CDR1 and CDR2 from the germline V gene are SQVTM and ANQGSEA. CDR3 residues: CSVESGQVPEAFF. The CDR3 DNA follows: TGCAGCGTTGAGTCGGGACAGGTGCCTGAAGCTTTCTTT.

In this sample, this clonotype turned up many times. The V call is TRBV2, the J call TRBJ2-3, with a tentative D call TRBD2 (5 bases). The CDR3 runs to 13 residues. CDR1 is SNHLY and CDR2 is FYNNEI in the germline V gene. Trimming left V 2 bases short and J 4 bases short, with 7 bases between. The CDR3 DNA follows: TGTGCCAGCAGTGAAATGAGGGCAGATACGCAGTATTTT. It specifies CASSEMRADTQYF.

The V call is TRBV7-6, the J call TRBJ2-1, with D possibly being TRBD2 (5 bases). Germline V gene data show CDR1 as SGHVS and CDR2 as FNYEAQ. The CDR3 loop spans 17 amino acids. V was shortened by 2 bases and J by 4 bases, with 18 bases between the two germline ends. CDR3: CASSLQNSPRLYNEQFF. In DNA form, the CDR3 reads TGTGCCAGCAGCTTACAAAATTCACCACGACTATACAATGAGCAGTTCTTC.

This clonotype was observed at least ten times. The chain uses TRBV6-2 or TRBV6-3 and TRBJ1-2; D is ambiguous. This CDR3 has 12 residues. Germline V lookup: CDR1 MNHEY, CDR2 SVGEGT. Trimming shortened V by 2 bases and J by 6 bases, and 7 bases separated the two germline ends. The chain's CDR3 is CASSYSGNGYTF. DNA of the CDR3: TGTGCCAGCAGTTACAGCGGCAATGGCTACACCTTC.

V gene TRBV6-5 combines with J gene TRBJ2-3, with D perhaps TRBD2 (7 bases). Germline-derived CDR1 and CDR2 are MNHEY and SVGAGI. CDR3 length equals 16 residues. V lost 0 bases to trimming and J lost 3 bases, with 13 bases between them. CDR3 in amino acids: CASSYSRGAGTDTQYF. The DNA for the CDR3 is TGTGCCAGCAGTTACTCTCGGGGGGCCGGGACAGATACGCAGTATTTT.

The chain joins TRBV9 to TRBJ2-2; a weak D match, TRBD1 (5 bases). Trimming pared 5 bases from V and 1 base from J, leaving 9 bases between. Germline V gene sequence: CDR1 SGDLS, CDR2 YYNGEE. This CDR3 is built from 14 residues. The CDR3 here is CASRATGNTGELFF. Written as DNA, the CDR3 is TGTGCCAGCAGAGCCACAGGGAACACCGGGGAGCTGTTTTTT.

In this sample, this clonotype turned up a few times. V gene TRBV5-6 combines with J gene TRBJ1-1; 9 nucleotides match TRBD1. Looked up from germline, CDR1 is SGHDT and CDR2 is YYEEEE. The CDR3 is 13 residues long. V trimming: 10 bases; J trimming: 7 bases; junction bases outside the gene matches: 11. Here the CDR3 reads CARKDRGKGEAFF. The CDR3 nucleotides are TGTGCCCGAAAAGACAGGGGGAAGGGTGAAGCTTTCTTT.

The chain carries TRBV6-1 and TRBJ1-5, with no clear D. Germline CDR1 reads MNHNS; CDR2 reads SASEGT. CDR3 length: 15 amino acids. V lost 3 bases to trimming and J lost 3 bases, with 12 bases between them. CDR3 bases: TGTGCCAGCAGTGATATTGGGGTACCCAATCAGCCCCAGCATTTT. Its translation: CASSDIGVPNQPQHF.

This clonotype was seen many times. The chain has TRBV15 and TRBJ2-7; tentatively, D is TRBD1 (5 bases). Germline lookup yields CDR1 LNHNV and CDR2 YYDKDF (reference sequence). With 0 bases removed from V and 5 bases from J, the gap between germline ends came to 11 bases. The CDR3 sequence is 14 residues long. CDR3 DNA: TGTGCCACCAGCAGAGATCCCAGGGCAAACGAGCAGTACTTC. It codes for CATSRDPRANEQYF.

This chain links TRBV28 with TRBJ2-3; perhaps TRBD2 as D (6 bases). The CDR3 length is 14 residues. Trimming shortened V by 3 bases and J by 6 bases, and 13 bases separated the two germline ends. Germline V gives CDR1 MDHEN, CDR2 SYDVKM. CDR3 nucleotide sequence: TGTGCCAGCAGTTTGCCCGGGACTCGGGATACGCAGTATTTT. Translating gives CASSLPGTRDTQYF.

This rearrangement joins TRBV15 to TRBJ1-4, with D possibly matching TRBD1 (6 bases). Germline CDR1 and CDR2: LNHNV and YYDKDF (reference sequence). Between the trimmed V and J ends, which lost 5 bases and 14 bases, there was a span of 21 bases. The CDR3 is made up of 14 amino acids. The CDR3 DNA reads as TGTGCCACCAGCTTCCCCGGCACAGGGCGATATCTGTTTTTT. This codes for CATSFPGTGRYLFF.

This clonotype showed up many times. This chain uses TRBV2 with TRBJ1-6; D unresolved. The CDR3 has 12 residues. CDR1 is SNHLY, CDR2 FYNNEI, per germline. The V gene lost 4 bases and the J gene lost 13 bases, with 11 bases spanning the gap. The CDR3 sequence is CASSGTLRPLHF. Written as DNA, the CDR3 is TGTGCCAGCAGTGGGACCCTCCGGCCCCTCCACTTT.